This TCR beta chain was recovered during a study of cytomegalovirus exposure and HLA in healthy donors. The PCR had 60 Vbeta and 13 Jbeta primers. The data were produced by immunoSEQ multiplex PCR, yet TCRdb's version contains in-frame clones alone and is incomplete. There are fewer than 200,000 clones in the sample; approximately 80% occur only once, and roughly 4.8% lies in the top ten. This clone was observed a single time. Its antigen is unidentified. V dropped 4 bases and J dropped 5 bases, with 19 bases sitting between them. The CDR3 is made up of 16 amino acids. The V gene's germline CDR1 is SGHRS and CDR2 YFSETQ. Notes on the study in general: Excluded were some V segments that proved indistinguishable, including TRBV6-2 and TRBV6-3. According to a later analysis, most TCR beta chains associated with CMV appeared HLA-restricted. One variant, a missense change in DCLRE1C, was linked in a later analysis to TCR beta V- and J-gene trimming.

This chain joins TRBV5-1 and TRBJ2-1; D perhaps matches TRBD2 (6 bases). What was sequenced was PBMCs. This clonotype was obtained from a woman aged 45-65 years in good health and CMV-seropositive. This chain's CDR3 is CASSPGWAGFNNEQFF. For the CDR3, the DNA is TGCGCCAGCAGCCCAGGTTGGGCGGGGTTCAACAATGAGCAGTTCTTC.